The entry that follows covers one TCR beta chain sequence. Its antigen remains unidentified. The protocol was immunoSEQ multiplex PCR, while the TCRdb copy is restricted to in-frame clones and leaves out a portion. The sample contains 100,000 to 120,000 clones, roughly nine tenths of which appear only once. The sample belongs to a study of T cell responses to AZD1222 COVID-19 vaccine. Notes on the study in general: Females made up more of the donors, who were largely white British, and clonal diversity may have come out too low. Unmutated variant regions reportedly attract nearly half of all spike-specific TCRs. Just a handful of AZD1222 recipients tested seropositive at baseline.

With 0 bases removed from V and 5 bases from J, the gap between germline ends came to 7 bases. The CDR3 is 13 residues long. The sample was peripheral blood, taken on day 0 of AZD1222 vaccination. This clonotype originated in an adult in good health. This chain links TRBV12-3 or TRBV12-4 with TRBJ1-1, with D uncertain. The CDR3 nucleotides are TGTGCCAGCAGTTTAGCGCAGTCGACTGAAGCTTTCTTT. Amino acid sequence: CASSLAQSTEAFF.